This entry describes one TCR beta chain. Its binding antigen is unknown. No much larger clonotype is one base removed from it; base qualities were not supplied. This entry comes from a study of blood T cell repertoires in COVID-19 (dated by TCRdb to the early 2020s). Some background on the complete study: Samples covering the acute and convalescent phases of COVID-19 were provided by collaborators in the United States, Italy and Spain. The prospective study material was composed of cDNA or gDNA derived from T cells, B-cell-depleted T cells, or PBMCs. The dataset comprised deeply sampled blood TCRbeta repertoires from subjects exposed to, actively infected with, or recovered from COVID-19. The repertoires were released in a freely available public database intended as a resource for research on the immune response to SARS-CoV-2. The samples were drawn from the first 160 participants of the ongoing ImmuneRACE study and from over 950 subjects provided by 6 global collaborators. Sample metadata almost always included a de-identified subject ID, COVID-19 status, age in years and sex. Where HLA class I and class II types were available, the types were taken from metadata supplied by the sample provider, not from assay-based typing.

TCRbeta CDR3 regions were amplified from genomic DNA by means of the immunoSEQ Assay, a bias-controlled multiplex PCR. From the authors' description of their analysis: The number of nucleated cells in each sample was estimated by amplification of reference gene primers within the assay. To quantify the absolute abundance of each unique TCRbeta CDR3 rearrangement, sequence reads were collapsed and filtered. For each sample, productive Simpson clonality was calculated by taking the square root of Simpson's diversity index across productive rearrangements. What TCRdb holds here is the immuneACCESS table cut down to in-frame rearrangements. Part of the clones is not present; checked against another copy, under half of the missing clones reflect an unresolved V gene, and the others are unexplained. Clone size and V and J calls were adopted from that table, with D and trimming inferred from the DNA. In all, the sample holds 55,000 to 80,000 clones, and around 80% of those were seen once. Jointly, the top ten make up 13% to 15% of the sample.

What the work shows at the level of the full study, not this receptor alone: The quantity of clinical and demographic metadata differed by source and by participant and was supplied without curation.

The germline V end is reduced by 6 bases and the J end by 7 bases; junction bases left unmatched: 7. In the germline V gene, CDR1 corresponds to MNHEY and CDR2 to SVGAGI. Inclusive of the bounding cysteine and phenylalanine, the CDR3 is 14 residues long. Of all the DNA, just the CDR3 is kept, 42 bases in frame from base 1. In Seattle, one collaborating source enrolled patients while the infection was active and tracked those patients longitudinally over the course of disease. Whole blood was collected in K2EDTA tubes by collaborating institutions according to the institutions' own protocols. For TCRbeta analysis, collaborator samples were shipped as frozen whole blood, as isolated PBMCs, or as DNA extracted from either sample type.

The source is a man aged 60 to 75 with COVID-19, enrolled during active disease. The chain is encoded by TRBV6-5 joined to TRBJ2-2; 8 central bases correspond to TRBD1. The specimen sequenced was peripheral blood. The CDR3 region reads CASSRDRISGELFF. The DNA sequence is given as TGTGCCAGCAGCCGGGACAGGATTAGCGGGGAGCTGTTTTTT.